The 24 T cell receptor beta chains below all came from one sample that was sequenced in a study of shared clonotypes between healthy human individuals. The protocol was immunoSEQ multiplex PCR, while the TCRdb copy is restricted to in-frame clones and leaves out a portion. The sample records fewer than 1.6 million clones, approximately 98.5% being singletons. Material: naive CD4+ T cells sorted from blood. Subset meaning: CD45RA+ positively selected. These receptors all stem from a man in his thirties or forties in good health.

The chain is built from TRBV30 and TRBJ2-6, with D uncertain. V dropped 3 bases and J dropped 1 base, with 4 bases sitting between them. This CDR3 region has 13 residues. The germline CDR1 and CDR2 sequences are GTSNPN and SVGIG (reference sequence). CDR3 amino acids: CAWSKSGANVLTF. CDR3 nucleotide sequence: TGTGCCTGGAGCAAGTCTGGGGCCAACGTCCTGACTTTC.

The V and J genes are TRBV2 and TRBJ2-7; D tentatively reads TRBD1 or TRBD2 (5 bases each). V lost 10 bases and J 6 bases, leaving 13 bases between the germline ends. This CDR3 contains 11 residues. Germline loops: CDR1 SNHLY, CDR2 FYNNEI. This chain's CDR3 is CATGRGAEQYF. The CDR3 DNA is TGTGCCACCGGCCGGGGCGCCGAGCAGTACTTC. Looking up the rest from reference TRBV2 and TRBJ2-7 gives the full variable domain: EPEVTQTPSHQVTQMGQEVILRCVPISNHLYFYWYRQILGQKVEFLVSFYNNEISEKSEIFDDQFSVERPDGSNFTLKIRSTKLEDSAMYFCATGRGAEQYFGPGTRLTVT.

About this clone: The same CDR3 can be traced to other DNA sequences in this sample. The chain recombines TRBV18 with TRBJ2-7, with no clear D. The V and J ends lost 3 bases and 3 bases respectively, with 12 bases between them. The CDR3 covers 14 residues. Per germline, CDR1 KGHSH and CDR2 LQKENI. The CDR3: CASSPTEVSYEQYF. CDR3 sequence (DNA): TGTGCCAGCTCACCGACCGAGGTCAGCTACGAGCAGTACTTC. The complete variable domain, with remaining parts taken from reference TRBV18 and TRBJ2-7, reads NAGVMQNPRHLVRRRGQEARLRCSPMKGHSHVYWYRQLPEEGLKFMVYLQKENIIDESGMPKERFSAEFPKEGPSILRIQQVVRGDSAAYFCASSPTEVSYEQYFGPGTRLTVT.

V is TRBV5-4 and J is TRBJ1-5, with D perhaps matching TRBD1 (5 bases). The germline CDR1 and CDR2 sequences are SGHNT and YYREEE (reference sequence). This CDR3 is 14 amino acids long. The V gene lost 2 bases and the J gene lost 5 bases, with 11 bases spanning the gap. CDR3 bases: TGTGCCAGCAGCTTTAACGGCAGGGATCAGCCCCAGCATTTT. It codes for CASSFNGRDQPQHF.

The chain has TRBV7-2 and TRBJ2-7, with a possible D match to TRBD1 (6 bases). The CDR3 is made up of 16 amino acids. V was cut by 5 bases and J by 0 bases, with 17 bases left in between. The germline CDR1 and CDR2 sequences are SGHTA and FQGNSA. CDR3 protein: CASSPRQAISSYEQYF. In nucleotides, the CDR3 is TGTGCCAGCAGCCCTAGACAGGCCATCTCCTCCTACGAGCAGTACTTC.

The CDR3 is CASSPVQGTGELFF. CDR3 sequence (DNA): TGTGCCAGCAGCCCAGTACAAGGGACGGGGGAGCTGTTTTTT. The J gene is TRBJ2-2, the V gene TRBV14; either TRBD1 or TRBD2 may supply D (5 bases each). There are 14 residues in the CDR3. CDR1 is SGHDN and CDR2 is FVKESK in the germline V gene. The V end lost 4 bases, the J end lost 8 bases, and 14 bases lay between the germline ends.

This sequence joins TRBV7-2 and TRBJ2-1, with 11 bases fitting TRBD2. Trimming at V came to 1 base and at J to 10 bases, leaving 6 bases not matched to a gene. This CDR3 is built from 15 residues. Germline-derived CDR1 and CDR2 are SGHTA and FQGNSA. This chain's CDR3 is CASSLVPLAGGEQFF. The CDR3 nucleotides read TGTGCCAGCAGCTTAGTCCCGCTAGCGGGAGGCGAGCAGTTCTTC.

About this clone itself: Sequence at one end of the junction differs from germline and may be a read error. This chain links TRBV6-5 with TRBJ2-5; D gene ambiguous. The germline gives CDR1 MNHEY, CDR2 SVGAGI. The CDR3 has 12 residues. The CDR3 is CASGYSQETQYF. CDR3 DNA sequence: TGTGCCAGCGGTTATAGCCAAGAGACCCAGTACTTC.

The V and J genes are TRBV10-3 and TRBJ1-1; 9 positions agree with TRBD1. After removal of 5 bases from V and 6 bases from J, the junction contained 7 bases not matched to a gene. The CDR3 extends over 14 amino acids. The germline V gene has CDR1 ENHRY and CDR2 SYGVKD. The CDR3, as DNA: TGTGCCATCAGTCGGACAGGGGAGGTCTCTGAAGCTTTCTTT. This gives the protein CAISRTGEVSEAFF.

The chain employs TRBV4-3 and TRBJ2-1; D possibly corresponds to TRBD2 (5 bases). Per germline, CDR1 LGHNA and CDR2 YSLEER. This CDR3 is built from 18 residues. Trimming removed 0 bases at V and 0 bases at J, with 15 bases between. The CDR3 DNA sequence: TGCGCCAGCAGCCAAGATCGCAGGACTCGAAGCTCCTACAATGAGCAGTTCTTC. Residues: CASSQDRRTRSSYNEQFF.

The chain is built from TRBV15 and TRBJ2-2; possibly TRBD1 for D (6 bases). The germline V gene encodes CDR1 LNHNV and CDR2 YYDKDF (reference sequence). This CDR3 spans 14 amino acids. The germline V and J ends were trimmed by 0 bases and 7 bases, with 9 bases remaining between them. CDR3 bases: TGTGCCACCAGCAGAGATCCAGGGGTCGGGGAGCTGTTTTTT. Its translation is CATSRDPGVGELFF.

DNA for the CDR3: TGTGCCAGCAGCGCCTTATCAGGCACTGAAGCTTTCTTT. This sequence encodes CASSALSGTEAFF. V usage is TRBV7-2 and J usage is TRBJ1-1; D gene uncertain. CDR3 length equals 13 residues. From germline, CDR1 is SGHTA and CDR2 FQGNSA. The V and J ends lost 5 bases and 4 bases respectively, with 11 bases between them.

This sequence joins TRBV19 and TRBJ2-5; D is unresolved. The V gene's germline CDR1 is LNHDA and CDR2 SQIVND (reference sequence). Trimming pared 4 bases from V and 1 base from J, leaving 13 bases between. The CDR3 runs 15 residues. The CDR3 loop is CASSRGGRFQETQYF. CDR3 coding DNA: TGTGCCAGTAGTAGGGGTGGGCGGTTCCAAGAGACCCAGTACTTC.

This chain uses TRBV4-1 with TRBJ1-1; D gene unclear. The germline V gene has CDR1 MGHRA and CDR2 YSYEKL. The CDR3 has 13 amino acids. Trimming took off 1 base at V and 8 bases at J, with 11 bases between the two ends. CDR3 amino acids: CASSQGKVGEAFF. The DNA for the CDR3 is TGCGCCAGCAGCCAAGGTAAAGTGGGCGAAGCTTTCTTT.

The chain carries TRBV5-8 and TRBJ2-3; 13 bases line up with TRBD2. Germline loops: CDR1 SGHTS, CDR2 YDEGEE. V shed 4 bases, J shed 7 bases, and the junction held 6 bases outside the gene matches. This CDR3 comprises 15 residues. The CDR3 here is CASSQLAGGYHTQYF. The CDR3 region has the DNA TGTGCCAGCAGCCAACTAGCGGGAGGGTACCATACGCAGTATTTT.

The gene calls are TRBV9 and TRBJ2-5; D possibly corresponds to TRBD2 (6 bases). The germline V gene has CDR1 SGDLS and CDR2 YYNGEE. V shed 0 bases and J shed 4 bases, with 10 bases lying between them. The CDR3 runs 14 residues. The CDR3 bases are TGTGCCAGCAGCGTAGCGGGAGAGGTAGAGACCCAGTACTTC. Protein product: CASSVAGEVETQYF.

The chain carries TRBV11-2 and TRBJ1-1, with a possible D match to TRBD1 (6 bases). The CDR3 has 14 amino acids. The V end lost 7 bases, the J end lost 0 bases, and 12 bases lay between the germline ends. The V gene's germline CDR1 is SGHAT and CDR2 FQNNGV. CDR3 coding DNA: TGTGCCAGCACCCTGGACAGAATGAACACTGAAGCTTTCTTT. This encodes CASTLDRMNTEAFF.

J is TRBJ2-7 and V is TRBV5-1; 9 nucleotides agree with TRBD2. Unmatched junction bases numbered 6, after V lost 3 bases and J lost 2 bases. Looked up from germline, CDR1 is SGHRS and CDR2 is YFSETQ. The CDR3 loop spans 15 amino acids. The CDR3 DNA is TGCGCCAGCAGCTCGGATCTAGCGGGACCCTACGAGCAGTACTTC. Its protein is CASSSDLAGPYEQYF.

The chain employs TRBV9 and TRBJ1-3; D is unresolved. The length of the CDR3 is 17 residues. Germline lookup yields CDR1 SGDLS and CDR2 YYNGEE. The V gene lost 1 base and the J gene lost 0 bases, with 14 bases spanning the gap. In nucleotides, the CDR3 is TGTGCCAGCAGCGTAACAATTGGAACCTCCTCTGGAAACACCATATATTTT. Translation: CASSVTIGTSSGNTIYF.

The chain is built from TRBV7-2 and TRBJ2-2; 8 bases match TRBD1. CDR3 length equals 14 residues. Looked up from germline, CDR1 is SGHTA and CDR2 is FQGNSA. J gave up 0 bases and V 6 bases, and 0 bases lay outside the gene matches. CDR3 residues: CASRQGANTGELFF. In nucleotides, the CDR3 is TGTGCCAGCAGACAGGGGGCGAACACCGGGGAGCTGTTTTTT.

The V and J genes are TRBV6-6 and TRBJ2-7; 14 nucleotides agree with TRBD2. The CDR3 sequence is 16 residues long. V lost 6 bases to trimming and J lost 1 base; unmatched junction nucleotides: 5. Germline assignment: CDR1 MNHNY and CDR2 SVGAGI (reference sequence). The CDR3 spells CASSIGLAGGSYEQYF. The CDR3, as DNA: TGTGCCAGCAGCATCGGACTAGCGGGAGGATCCTACGAGCAGTACTTC.

The chain has TRBV7-3 and TRBJ2-1; D gene ambiguous. Per the germline V gene, CDR1 is SGHTA and CDR2 is FQGTGA. V lost 0 bases and J lost 9, with 9 bases in between. The length of the CDR3 is 13 residues. DNA of the CDR3: TGTGCCAGCAGCTTAACTTTGGGCGGTGAGCAGTTCTTC. This encodes CASSLTLGGEQFF.

V usage is TRBV28 and J usage is TRBJ1-1, with D tentatively TRBD1 (5 bases). Germline CDR1 MDHEN, CDR2 SYDVKM. There are 16 residues in the CDR3. Trimming cost V 4 bases and J 0 bases, with 15 bases left between them. The CDR3 DNA follows: TGTGCCAGCAGTTCGGGGGGTAGGGGCATGAACACTGAAGCTTTCTTT. This codes for CASSSGGRGMNTEAFF.

The chain couples TRBV9 to TRBJ2-3; maybe TRBD2 (7 bases). V was shortened by 4 bases and J by 3 bases, with 15 bases between the two germline ends. Germline CDR1 is SGDLS and CDR2 is YYNGEE. The CDR3 consists of 15 residues. In DNA form, the CDR3 reads TGTGCCAGCAGCCCTCGGCGGGGGCTGACAGATACGCAGTATTTT. This codes for CASSPRRGLTDTQYF.